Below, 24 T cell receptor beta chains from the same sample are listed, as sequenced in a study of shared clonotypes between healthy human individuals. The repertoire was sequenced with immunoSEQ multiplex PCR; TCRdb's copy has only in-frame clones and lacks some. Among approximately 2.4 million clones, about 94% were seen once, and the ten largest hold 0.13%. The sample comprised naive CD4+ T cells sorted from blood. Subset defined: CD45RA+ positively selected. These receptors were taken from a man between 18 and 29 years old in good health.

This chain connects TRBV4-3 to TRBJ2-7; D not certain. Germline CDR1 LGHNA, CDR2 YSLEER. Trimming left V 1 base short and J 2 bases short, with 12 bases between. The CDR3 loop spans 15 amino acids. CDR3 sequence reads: CASSQAVGGTYEQYF. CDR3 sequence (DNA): TGCGCCAGCAGCCAAGCTGTAGGCGGAACCTACGAGCAGTACTTC.

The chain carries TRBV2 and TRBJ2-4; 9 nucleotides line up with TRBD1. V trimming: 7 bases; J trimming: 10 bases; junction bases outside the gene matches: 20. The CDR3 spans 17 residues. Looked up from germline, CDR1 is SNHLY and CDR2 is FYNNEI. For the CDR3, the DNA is TGTGCCAGCAATCTCTACTTGTCCGGGACAGGGACCGGGATTCAGTACTTC. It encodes CASNLYLSGTGTGIQYF.

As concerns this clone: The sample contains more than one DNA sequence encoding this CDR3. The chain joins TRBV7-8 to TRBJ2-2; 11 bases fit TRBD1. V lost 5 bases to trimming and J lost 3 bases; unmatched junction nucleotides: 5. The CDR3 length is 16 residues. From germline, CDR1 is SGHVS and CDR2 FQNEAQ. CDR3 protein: CASSPGTGGYTGELFF. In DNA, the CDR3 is TGTGCCAGCAGCCCCGGGACAGGGGGGTACACCGGGGAGCTGTTTTTT.

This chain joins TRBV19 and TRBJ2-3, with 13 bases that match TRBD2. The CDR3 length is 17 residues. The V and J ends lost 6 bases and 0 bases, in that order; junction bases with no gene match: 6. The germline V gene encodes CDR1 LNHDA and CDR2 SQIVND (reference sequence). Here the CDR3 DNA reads TGTGCCAGTAGGTCCGGGACTAGCGGGAAAAGCACAGATACGCAGTATTTT. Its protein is CASRSGTSGKSTDTQYF.

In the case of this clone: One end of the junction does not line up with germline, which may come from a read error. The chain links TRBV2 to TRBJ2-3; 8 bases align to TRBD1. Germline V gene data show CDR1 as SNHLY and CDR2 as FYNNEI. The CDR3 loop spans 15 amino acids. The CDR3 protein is CASREGTGSTDTQYF. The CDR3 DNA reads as TGTGCCAGCAGGGAAGGGACAGGCAGCACAGATACGCAGTATTTT.

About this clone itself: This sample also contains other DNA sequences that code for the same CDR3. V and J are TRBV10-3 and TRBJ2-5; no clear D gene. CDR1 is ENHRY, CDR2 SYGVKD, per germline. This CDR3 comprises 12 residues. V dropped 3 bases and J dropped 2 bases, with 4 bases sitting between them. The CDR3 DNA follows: TGTGCCATCAGTGACCGACAAGAGACCCAGTACTTC. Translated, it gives CAISDRQETQYF.

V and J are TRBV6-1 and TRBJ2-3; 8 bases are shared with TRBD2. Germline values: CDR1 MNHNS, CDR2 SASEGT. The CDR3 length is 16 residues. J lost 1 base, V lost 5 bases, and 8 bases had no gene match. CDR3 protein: CASSQGWRGGTDTQYF. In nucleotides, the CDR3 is TGTGCCAGCAGTCAAGGATGGCGGGGGGGCACAGATACGCAGTATTTT.

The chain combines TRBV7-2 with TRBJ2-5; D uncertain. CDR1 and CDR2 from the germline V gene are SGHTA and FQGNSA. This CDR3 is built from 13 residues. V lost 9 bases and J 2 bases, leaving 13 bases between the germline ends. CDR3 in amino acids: CASKAWQQETQYF. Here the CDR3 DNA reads TGTGCCAGTAAAGCGTGGCAACAAGAGACCCAGTACTTC.

Here the CDR3 reads CASSFPSYQPQHF. The CDR3 coding sequence is TGTGCCAGCAGTTTTCCCAGTTATCAGCCCCAGCATTTT. The chain combines TRBV28 with TRBJ1-5; D gene ambiguous. The germline V gene has CDR1 MDHEN and CDR2 SYDVKM. The CDR3 totals 13 residues. V lost 3 bases, J lost 5 bases, and 8 bases lay in between.

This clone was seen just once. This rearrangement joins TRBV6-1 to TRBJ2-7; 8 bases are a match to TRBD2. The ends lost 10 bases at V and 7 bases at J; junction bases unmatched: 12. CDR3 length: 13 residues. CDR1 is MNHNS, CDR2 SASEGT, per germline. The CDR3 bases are TGTGCCATCCAGGTAGCGGGGCCGCGGGAGCAGTACTTC. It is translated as CAIQVAGPREQYF.

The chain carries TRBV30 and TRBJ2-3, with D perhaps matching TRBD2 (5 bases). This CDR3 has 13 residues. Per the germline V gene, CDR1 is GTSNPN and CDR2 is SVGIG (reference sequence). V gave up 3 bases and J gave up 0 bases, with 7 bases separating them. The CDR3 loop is CAWSGKSTDTQYF. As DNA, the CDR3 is TGTGCCTGGAGCGGGAAGAGCACAGATACGCAGTATTTT.

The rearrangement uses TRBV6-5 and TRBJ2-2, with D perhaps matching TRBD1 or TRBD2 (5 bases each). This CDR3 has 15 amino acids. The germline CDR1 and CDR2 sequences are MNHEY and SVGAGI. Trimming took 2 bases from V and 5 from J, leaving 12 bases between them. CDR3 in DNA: TGTGCCAGCAGTTACGCTTTTGGGGGAACCGGGGAGCTGTTTTTT. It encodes CASSYAFGGTGELFF.

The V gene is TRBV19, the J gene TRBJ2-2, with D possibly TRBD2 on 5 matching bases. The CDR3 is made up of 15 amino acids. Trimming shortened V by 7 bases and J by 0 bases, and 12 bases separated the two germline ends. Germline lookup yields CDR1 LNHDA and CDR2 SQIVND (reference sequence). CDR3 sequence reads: CASNPGKANTGELFF. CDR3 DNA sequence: TGTGCCAGTAATCCCGGGAAAGCGAACACCGGGGAGCTGTTTTTT.

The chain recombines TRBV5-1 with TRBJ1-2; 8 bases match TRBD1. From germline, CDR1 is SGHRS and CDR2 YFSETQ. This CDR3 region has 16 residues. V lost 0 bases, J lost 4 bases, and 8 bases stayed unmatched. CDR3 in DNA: TGCGCCAGCAGCTTGGCCCTGGACAGGGCCTTCTATGGCTACACCTTC. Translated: CASSLALDRAFYGYTF.

The CDR3 here is CASSLVGGGRDQETQYF. The CDR3 region has the DNA TGTGCCAGCAGCTTGGTGGGCGGGGGGCGAGACCAAGAGACCCAGTACTTC. The chain joins TRBV5-4 to TRBJ2-5; 8 bases are a match to TRBD2. V lost 0 bases, J lost 0 bases, and 7 bases stayed unmatched. Germline V gene sequence: CDR1 SGHNT, CDR2 YYREEE (reference sequence). This CDR3 comprises 17 residues.

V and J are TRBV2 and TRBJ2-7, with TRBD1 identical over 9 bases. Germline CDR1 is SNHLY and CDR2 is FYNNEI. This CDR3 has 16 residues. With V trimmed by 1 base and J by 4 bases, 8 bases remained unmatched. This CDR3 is CASSEDIGTGSYEQYF. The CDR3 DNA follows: TGTGCCAGCAGTGAAGATATAGGGACAGGGTCATACGAGCAGTACTTC.

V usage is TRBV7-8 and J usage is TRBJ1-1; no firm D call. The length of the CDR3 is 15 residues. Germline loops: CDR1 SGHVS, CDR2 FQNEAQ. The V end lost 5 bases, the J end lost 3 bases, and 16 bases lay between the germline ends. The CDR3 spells CASSALTTAYTEAFF. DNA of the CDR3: TGTGCCAGCAGCGCCCTGACAACCGCTTACACTGAAGCTTTCTTT.

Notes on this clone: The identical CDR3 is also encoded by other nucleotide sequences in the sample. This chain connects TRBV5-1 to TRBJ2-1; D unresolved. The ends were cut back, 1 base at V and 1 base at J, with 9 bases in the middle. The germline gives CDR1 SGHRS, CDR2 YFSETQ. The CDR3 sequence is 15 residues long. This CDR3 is CASSLRASSYNEQFF. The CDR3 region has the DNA TGCGCCAGCAGCTTGAGGGCGTCTTCCTACAATGAGCAGTTCTTC.

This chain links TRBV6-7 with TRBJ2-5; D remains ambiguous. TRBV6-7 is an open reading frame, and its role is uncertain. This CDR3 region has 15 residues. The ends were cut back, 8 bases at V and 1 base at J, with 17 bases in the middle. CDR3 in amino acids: CASPWNTDTQETQYF. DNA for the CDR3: TGTGCCAGCCCCTGGAATACCGATACCCAAGAGACCCAGTACTTC.

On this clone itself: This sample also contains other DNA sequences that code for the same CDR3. The CDR3 reads CAISESANSPLHF. The CDR3 DNA reads TGTGCCATCAGTGAGTCAGCCAATTCACCCCTCCACTTT. The chain links TRBV10-3 to TRBJ1-6, with D uncertain. The CDR3 sequence is 13 residues long. Germline-derived CDR1 and CDR2 are ENHRY and SYGVKD. Trimming left V 0 bases short and J 7 bases short, with 4 bases between.

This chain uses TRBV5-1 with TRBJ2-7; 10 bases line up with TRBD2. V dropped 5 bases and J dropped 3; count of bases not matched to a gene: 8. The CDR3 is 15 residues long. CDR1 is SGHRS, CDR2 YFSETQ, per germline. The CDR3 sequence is CASSSGTSDFYEQYF. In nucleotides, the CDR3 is TGCGCCAGCAGTTCCGGGACTAGCGACTTCTACGAGCAGTACTTC. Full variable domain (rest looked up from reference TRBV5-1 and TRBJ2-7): KAGVTQTPRYLIKTRGQQVTLSCSPISGHRSVSWYQQTPGQGLQFLFEYFSETQRNKGNFPGRFSGRQFSNSRSEMNVSTLELGDSALYLCASSSGTSDFYEQYFGPGTRLTVT.

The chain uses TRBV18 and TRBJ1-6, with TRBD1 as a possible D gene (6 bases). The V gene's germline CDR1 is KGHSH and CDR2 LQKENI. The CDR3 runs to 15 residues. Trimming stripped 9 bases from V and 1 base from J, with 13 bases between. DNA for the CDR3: TGTGCCAGTAACAGGGAGGCGTCCTATAATTCACCCCTCCACTTT. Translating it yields CASNREASYNSPLHF.

CDR3 coding DNA: TGTGCCAGCAGTGAATCCGCCGGGACAGGGGTCAATCAGCCCCAGCATTTT. Protein sequence: CASSESAGTGVNQPQHF. The genes are TRBV25-1 and TRBJ1-5, with 10 bases that match TRBD1. J gave up 3 bases and V 1 base, and 6 bases lay outside the gene matches. The germline gives CDR1 MGHDK, CDR2 SYGVNS. This CDR3 has 17 amino acids.

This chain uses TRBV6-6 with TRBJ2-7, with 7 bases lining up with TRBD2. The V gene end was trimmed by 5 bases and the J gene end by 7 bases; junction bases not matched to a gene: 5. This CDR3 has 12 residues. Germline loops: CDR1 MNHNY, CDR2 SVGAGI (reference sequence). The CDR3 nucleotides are TGTGCCAGCAGTCCCGGACTAGTTGAGCAGTACTTC. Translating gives CASSPGLVEQYF.